These 6 T cell receptor beta chains were all obtained from the same sample, sequenced in a study of cytomegalovirus exposure and HLA in healthy donors. Only in-frame clones appear in the TCRdb table, and some are missing; sequencing was by immunoSEQ multiplex PCR. The sample contains fewer than 150,000 clones, 70% to 85% of which appear only once. Sequencing input: PBMCs. The receptor set was obtained from a man under 40 in good health and CMV-seropositive.

This chain connects TRBV2 to TRBJ2-5, with 16 bases fitting TRBD2. This CDR3 is 17 amino acids long. With 4 bases clipped from V and 1 base from J, the junction kept 3 bases outside the gene matches. Germline V lookup: CDR1 SNHLY, CDR2 FYNNEI. CDR3 in amino acids: CASSAGTSGGAQETQYF. The CDR3 DNA is TGTGCCAGCAGTGCCGGGACTAGCGGGGGGGCCCAAGAGACCCAGTACTTC.

The J gene is TRBJ2-2, the V gene TRBV6-6; D is possibly TRBD1 (5 bases). The CDR3 runs 15 residues. The V end lost 5 bases, the J end lost 6 bases, and 16 bases lay between the germline ends. Per germline, CDR1 MNHNY and CDR2 SVGAGI (reference sequence). This chain's CDR3 is CASSNNDRFSGELFF. The CDR3 DNA reads as TGTGCCAGCAGTAATAACGACAGATTTTCCGGGGAGCTGTTTTTT.

The chain couples TRBV5-4 to TRBJ2-3; 14 bases align to TRBD2. CDR3 length: 16 amino acids. CDR1 and CDR2 (germline): SGHNT, YYREEE (reference sequence). V gave up 4 bases and J gave up 8 bases; unmatched junction bases: 9. The CDR3 DNA reads TGTGCCAGCAGCCCGACTAGCGGGAGGGCCGATCTTACGCAGTATTTT. Translation gives CASSPTSGRADLTQYF.

This clone showed up just once. The genes are TRBV4-1 and TRBJ1-4; D is unclear. V was cut by 1 base and J by 8 bases, with 14 bases left in between. Germline loops: CDR1 MGHRA, CDR2 YSYEKL. The CDR3 sequence is 15 residues long. The CDR3 DNA reads TGCGCCAGCAGCCAAGGGACCTCGGGGTGGGAAAAACTGTTTTTT. It yields the protein CASSQGTSGWEKLFF.

The chain couples TRBV11-3 to TRBJ2-7, with D perhaps matching TRBD1 (6 bases). The CDR3 covers 14 residues. Trimming took off 8 bases at V and 2 bases at J, with 16 bases between the two ends. Germline V CDR1 and CDR2: SGHNT, YENEEA. In DNA, the CDR3 is TGTGCCAGCCCCCTCCACAGGGTAACCTACGAGCAGTACTTC. Its protein product is CASPLHRVTYEQYF.

This clone occurred once. The rearrangement uses TRBV5-1 and TRBJ1-1, with D perhaps matching TRBD1 (5 bases). V was shortened by 0 bases and J by 0 bases, with 6 bases between the two germline ends. CDR1 and CDR2 (germline): SGHRS, YFSETQ. CDR3 length equals 14 residues. The CDR3 bases are TGCGCCAGCAGCTTGGGACAGATGAACACTGAAGCTTTCTTT. It encodes CASSLGQMNTEAFF.